These T cell receptor beta chains were read from a single sample in a study of beta chain features in type 1 diabetes. Sequenced by immunoSEQ multiplex PCR; TCRdb stores in-frame clones only, minus some. The sample lists under 400,000 clones, less than 20% seen once, with 0.035% to 0.05% in the top ten. The source material was naive CD4+ T cells from blood. The receptors here all came from a woman younger than 30 in good health. CDR3s include the opening cysteine and the closing phenylalanine or tryptophan. D genes are given only for firm matches. A clone size is listed for some rows: how often the clone was seen (once, few, many), or a class if it is expanded.

d_gene: .
v_gene: TRBV4-3
abundance: .
j_gene: TRBJ2-5
CDR3nt: TGCGCCAGCAGCCAAGGGGCAGCTCCCCAAGAGACCCAGTACTTC
CDR3aa: CASSQGAAPQETQYF

d_gene: .
v_gene: TRBV27
abundance: few
j_gene: TRBJ1-2
CDR3nt: TGTGCCAGCAGTCGAGACAGTAACTATGGCTACACCTTC
CDR3aa: CASSRDSNYGYTF

d_gene: TRBD1
v_gene: TRBV7-9
abundance: .
j_gene: TRBJ1-1
CDR3nt: TGTGCCAGCGGACAACAGGGGGCGACCACTGAAGCTTTCTTT
CDR3aa: CASGQQGATTEAFF

d_gene: TRBD2
v_gene: TRBV4-3
abundance: few
j_gene: TRBJ2-1
CDR3nt: TGCGCCAGCAGCCAAGAAACAGTAGCGGGCCCCTACAATGAGCAGTTCTTC
CDR3aa: CASSQETVAGPYNEQFF

d_gene: .
v_gene: TRBV13
abundance: few
j_gene: TRBJ1-2
CDR3nt: TGTGCCAGCAGCCGCCGCCATATGACAGCACCCTATGGCTACACCTTC
CDR3aa: CASSRRHMTAPYGYTF

d_gene: TRBD1
v_gene: TRBV7-2
abundance: .
j_gene: TRBJ1-1
CDR3nt: TGTGCCAGCAGCCCCCAGTCCGGGACAGTAGAAGCTTTCTTT
CDR3aa: CASSPQSGTVEAFF

d_gene: .
v_gene: TRBV19
abundance: .
j_gene: TRBJ2-1
CDR3nt: TGTGCCAGTAGTCTCCGGACTATCAATGAGCAGTTCTTC
CDR3aa: CASSLRTINEQFF

d_gene: .
v_gene: TRBV29-1
abundance: few
j_gene: TRBJ2-7
CDR3nt: TGCAGCGTTCAGGGCTCCTACGAGCAGTACTTC
CDR3aa: CSVQGSYEQYF

d_gene: TRBD2
v_gene: TRBV9
abundance: .
j_gene: TRBJ2-3
CDR3nt: TGTGCCAGCAGCCCGGGACTAGGACGAACAGATACGCAGTATTTT
CDR3aa: CASSPGLGRTDTQYF

d_gene: TRBD1
v_gene: TRBV6-5
abundance: .
j_gene: TRBJ2-7
CDR3nt: TGTGCCAGCAGTTACTCCTCCCCGGGACAGGGGTACGAGCAGTACTTC
CDR3aa: CASSYSSPGQGYEQYF

d_gene: TRBD2
v_gene: TRBV11-2
abundance: few
j_gene: TRBJ2-3
CDR3nt: TGTGCCAGCAGCCCCACTAGCGGGGGCACAGATACGCAGTATTTT
CDR3aa: CASSPTSGGTDTQYF

d_gene: .
v_gene: TRBV6-6
abundance: .
j_gene: TRBJ2-7
CDR3nt: TGTGCCAGCGCCCCCGGGACCTACGAGCAGTACTTC
CDR3aa: CASAPGTYEQYF

d_gene: .
v_gene: TRBV18
abundance: .
j_gene: TRBJ2-3
CDR3nt: TGTGCCAGCTCCTCGACAGGAACTAATACAGATACGCAGTATTTT
CDR3aa: CASSSTGTNTDTQYF

d_gene: TRBD2
v_gene: TRBV2
abundance: few
j_gene: TRBJ2-1
CDR3nt: TGTGCCAGCACGGCTAGCGGTCCCTACAATGAGCAGTTCTTC
CDR3aa: CASTASGPYNEQFF

d_gene: .
v_gene: TRBV30
abundance: .
j_gene: TRBJ2-7
CDR3nt: TGTGCCTGGAAGGGCAGGGGGGCTTACGAGCAGTACTTC
CDR3aa: CAWKGRGAYEQYF

d_gene: .
v_gene: TRBV6-5
abundance: few
j_gene: TRBJ1-2
CDR3nt: TGTGCCAGCAGTTACTCCGGGACACTCCATGGCTACACCTTC
CDR3aa: CASSYSGTLHGYTF

d_gene: TRBD2
v_gene: TRBV28
abundance: .
j_gene: TRBJ2-1
CDR3nt: TGTGCCAGCAGTTCGGGGGGGGGTTTGGGACTAGGCAATGAGCAGTTCTTC
CDR3aa: CASSSGGGLGLGNEQFF

d_gene: .
v_gene: TRBV7-9
abundance: .
j_gene: TRBJ1-2
CDR3nt: TGTGCCAGCAGCGAAGACAGCCACTATGGCTACACCTTC
CDR3aa: CASSEDSHYGYTF

d_gene: TRBD1
v_gene: TRBV25-1
abundance: .
j_gene: TRBJ2-7
CDR3nt: TGTGCCAGCAGCGATATCCTGGACAGGGAATCCCACGAGCAGTACTTC
CDR3aa: CASSDILDRESHEQYF

d_gene: TRBD2
v_gene: TRBV2
abundance: .
j_gene: TRBJ2-5
CDR3nt: TGTGCCAGCAGTGATTCCGGGACTAGCGAAGAGACCCAGTACTTC
CDR3aa: CASSDSGTSEETQYF

d_gene: .
v_gene: TRBV5-1
abundance: .
j_gene: TRBJ1-1
CDR3nt: TGCGCCAGCAGCTTGGGACAGGAGAACACTGAAGCTTTCTTT
CDR3aa: CASSLGQENTEAFF

d_gene: TRBD1
v_gene: TRBV9
abundance: few
j_gene: TRBJ1-5
CDR3nt: TGTGCCAGCAGCGTAGAGGGGGCGGGACAGCCCCAGCATTTT
CDR3aa: CASSVEGAGQPQHF

d_gene: TRBD1
v_gene: TRBV27
abundance: .
j_gene: TRBJ1-2
CDR3nt: TGTGCCAGCAGTCTTACCGGGACAGGAGGGAGGGGCTACACCTTC
CDR3aa: CASSLTGTGGRGYTF

d_gene: .
v_gene: TRBV7-2
abundance: .
j_gene: TRBJ2-7
CDR3nt: TGTGCCAGCAGCTTAGGGGGCAGGGAAGTAGACGAGCAGTACTTC
CDR3aa: CASSLGGREVDEQYF

d_gene: TRBD2
v_gene: TRBV7-8
abundance: few
j_gene: TRBJ2-5
CDR3nt: TGTGCCAGCAGCGGACGGACTAGCGGGGGGTTGGGGGAGACCCAGTACTTC
CDR3aa: CASSGRTSGGLGETQYF

d_gene: TRBD1
v_gene: TRBV5-4
abundance: few
j_gene: TRBJ1-1
CDR3nt: TGTGCCAGCAACGGACAGGGTCGGGACACTGAAGCTTTCTTT
CDR3aa: CASNGQGRDTEAFF

d_gene: TRBD1
v_gene: TRBV5-1
abundance: few
j_gene: TRBJ2-7
CDR3nt: TGCGCCAGCAGTCCTACGACAGGGGCCACCTGGGAGCAGTACTTC
CDR3aa: CASSPTTGATWEQYF

d_gene: TRBD1
v_gene: TRBV30
abundance: .
j_gene: TRBJ1-5
CDR3nt: TGTGCCTGGGGACAGGGGGCAGGCAATCAGCCCCAGCATTTT
CDR3aa: CAWGQGAGNQPQHF

d_gene: .
v_gene: TRBV7-9
abundance: .
j_gene: TRBJ1-4
CDR3nt: TGTGCCAGCAGCTTAGCGGTTGAACCCGAGGGTGAAAAACTGTTTTTT
CDR3aa: CASSLAVEPEGEKLFF

d_gene: TRBD1
v_gene: TRBV7-8
abundance: .
j_gene: TRBJ2-3
CDR3nt: TGTGCCAGCAGCCGCCTCAGGACAGGGTTTCGGGATACGCAGTATTTT
CDR3aa: CASSRLRTGFRDTQYF

d_gene: TRBD2
v_gene: TRBV7-2
abundance: .
j_gene: TRBJ2-5
CDR3nt: TGTGCCAGCAGCTTCGGGGGGGGCGGGAAGACCCAGTACTTC
CDR3aa: CASSFGGGGKTQYF

d_gene: TRBD1
v_gene: TRBV6-6
abundance: .
j_gene: TRBJ2-3
CDR3nt: TGTGCCAGCACCCTAGGGGGCTTTTACACAGATACGCAGTATTTT
CDR3aa: CASTLGGFYTDTQYF

d_gene: TRBD1
v_gene: TRBV14
abundance: .
j_gene: TRBJ2-7
CDR3nt: TGTGCCAGCAGCCGGGACAGGGGTACCTACGAGCAGTACTTC
CDR3aa: CASSRDRGTYEQYF

d_gene: .
v_gene: TRBV6-5
abundance: .
j_gene: TRBJ2-5
CDR3nt: TGTGCCAGCAGTTACTCGGCGGGGGCTCAAGAGACCCAGTACTTC
CDR3aa: CASSYSAGAQETQYF

d_gene: .
v_gene: TRBV14
abundance: .
j_gene: TRBJ2-1
CDR3nt: TGTGCCAGCAGCGGGAGAACACCCCCCGGGGAGCAGTTCTTC
CDR3aa: CASSGRTPPGEQFF

d_gene: TRBD2
v_gene: TRBV7-2
abundance: .
j_gene: TRBJ2-1
CDR3nt: TGTGCCAGCAGCTTAGAGGGCGGGAGTTTTTACAATGAGCAGTTCTTC
CDR3aa: CASSLEGGSFYNEQFF

d_gene: .
v_gene: TRBV7-2
abundance: few
j_gene: TRBJ2-1
CDR3nt: TGTGCCAGCAGCTTACTAAGCTCCTACAATGAGCAGTTCTTC
CDR3aa: CASSLLSSYNEQFF

d_gene: TRBD1
v_gene: TRBV2
abundance: .
j_gene: TRBJ1-2
CDR3nt: TGTGCCAGCAGTTACGACAGGGGGAACTATGGCTACACCTTC
CDR3aa: CASSYDRGNYGYTF

d_gene: .
v_gene: TRBV4-3
abundance: few
j_gene: TRBJ1-1
CDR3nt: TGCGCCAGCAGCCAAACTACAGGGTACACTGAAGCTTTCTTT
CDR3aa: CASSQTTGYTEAFF

d_gene: TRBD2
v_gene: TRBV5-1
abundance: .
j_gene: TRBJ2-7
CDR3nt: TGCGCCAGCAGCTTGTTGTCTAGCGGGGGCTACGAGCAGTACTTC
CDR3aa: CASSLLSSGGYEQYF

d_gene: .
v_gene: TRBV7-9
abundance: few
j_gene: TRBJ2-5
CDR3nt: TGTGCCAGCAGCTCCCTCTCAGGGGCAGAGACCCAGTACTTC
CDR3aa: CASSSLSGAETQYF

d_gene: .
v_gene: TRBV30
abundance: few
j_gene: TRBJ1-2
CDR3nt: TGTGCCTGGACCGCCGACACCCAAGGCTACACCTTC
CDR3aa: CAWTADTQGYTF

d_gene: TRBD2
v_gene: TRBV5-4
abundance: few
j_gene: TRBJ2-7
CDR3nt: TGTGCCAGCAGCGGCGGACTAGCGGTCTCCGAGCAGTACTTC
CDR3aa: CASSGGLAVSEQYF

d_gene: TRBD2
v_gene: TRBV30
abundance: .
j_gene: TRBJ2-1
CDR3nt: TGTGCCTGGAGTGGAGGGACTAGCGGGAAAGATGAGCAGTTCTTC
CDR3aa: CAWSGGTSGKDEQFF

d_gene: .
v_gene: TRBV15
abundance: .
j_gene: TRBJ2-7
CDR3nt: TGTGCCACCAGCAGAGATTTCGGGGGGCGCGGCGAGCAGTACTTC
CDR3aa: CATSRDFGGRGEQYF

d_gene: .
v_gene: TRBV11-1
abundance: .
j_gene: TRBJ2-7
CDR3nt: TGTGCCAGCAGCCTCTCCAGAAACTACGAGCAGTACTTC
CDR3aa: CASSLSRNYEQYF

d_gene: .
v_gene: TRBV30
abundance: .
j_gene: TRBJ1-2
CDR3nt: TGTGCCTGGATGACAGTGAACTATGGCTACACCTTC
CDR3aa: CAWMTVNYGYTF

d_gene: TRBD1
v_gene: TRBV30
abundance: few
j_gene: TRBJ2-1
CDR3nt: TGTGCCAGCGGACAGGGGAGCTCCTACAATGAGCAGTTCTTC
CDR3aa: CASGQGSSYNEQFF

d_gene: TRBD1
v_gene: TRBV11-2
abundance: few
j_gene: TRBJ2-7
CDR3nt: TGTGCCAGCAGCCCTTGGACAGGGCCTAGCTCCTACGAGCAGTACTTC
CDR3aa: CASSPWTGPSSYEQYF

d_gene: .
v_gene: TRBV7-3
abundance: .
j_gene: TRBJ1-5
CDR3nt: TGTGCCAGCAGCTTAACCAAGACACCCAACCCTAATCAGCCCCAGCATTTT
CDR3aa: CASSLTKTPNPNQPQHF

d_gene: .
v_gene: TRBV5-1
abundance: .
j_gene: TRBJ2-7
CDR3nt: TGCGCCAGCAGCCAGAACTACGAGCAGTACTTC
CDR3aa: CASSQNYEQYF

d_gene: .
v_gene: TRBV11-2
abundance: .
j_gene: TRBJ1-4
CDR3nt: TGTGCCAGCAGCTCTCAGGGGGAAAAACTGTTTTTT
CDR3aa: CASSSQGEKLFF